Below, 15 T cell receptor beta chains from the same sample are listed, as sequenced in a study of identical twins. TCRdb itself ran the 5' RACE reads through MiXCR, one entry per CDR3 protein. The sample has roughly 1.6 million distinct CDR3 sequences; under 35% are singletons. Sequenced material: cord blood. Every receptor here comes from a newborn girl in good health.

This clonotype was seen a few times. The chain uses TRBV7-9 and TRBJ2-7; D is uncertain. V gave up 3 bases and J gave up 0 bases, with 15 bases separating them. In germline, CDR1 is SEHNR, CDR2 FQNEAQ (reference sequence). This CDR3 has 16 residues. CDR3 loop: CASSFPPLSSSYEQYF. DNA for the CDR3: TGTGCCAGCAGCTTCCCCCCTCTCTCGAGCTCCTACGAGCAGTACTTC.

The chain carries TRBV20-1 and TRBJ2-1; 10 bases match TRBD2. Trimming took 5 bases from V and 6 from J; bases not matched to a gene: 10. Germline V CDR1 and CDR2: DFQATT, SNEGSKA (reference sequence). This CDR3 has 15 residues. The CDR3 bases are TGCAGTGCTGGGAGCATAGCGGGAGGAGGCAATGAGCAGTTCTTC. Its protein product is CSAGSIAGGGNEQFF.

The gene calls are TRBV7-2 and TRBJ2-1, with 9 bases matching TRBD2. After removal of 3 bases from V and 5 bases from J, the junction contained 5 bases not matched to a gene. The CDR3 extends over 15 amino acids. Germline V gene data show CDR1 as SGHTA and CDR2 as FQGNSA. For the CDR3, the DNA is TGTGCCAGCAGCTTTTCTAGCGGGGACCACAATGAGCAGTTCTTC. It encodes CASSFSSGDHNEQFF. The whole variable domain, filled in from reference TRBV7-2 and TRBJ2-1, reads GAGVSQSPSNKVTEKGKDVELRCDPISGHTALYWYRQSLGQGLEFLIYFQGNSAPDKSGLPSDRFSAERTGGSVSTLTIQRTQQEDSAVYLCASSFSSGDHNEQFFGPGTRLTVL.

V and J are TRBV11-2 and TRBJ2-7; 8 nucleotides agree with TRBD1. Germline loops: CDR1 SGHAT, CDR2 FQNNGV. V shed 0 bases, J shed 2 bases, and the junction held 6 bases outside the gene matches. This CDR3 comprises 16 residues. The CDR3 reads CASSLEIGTGTYEQYF. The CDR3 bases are TGTGCCAGCAGCTTAGAGATCGGGACAGGAACCTACGAGCAGTACTTC.

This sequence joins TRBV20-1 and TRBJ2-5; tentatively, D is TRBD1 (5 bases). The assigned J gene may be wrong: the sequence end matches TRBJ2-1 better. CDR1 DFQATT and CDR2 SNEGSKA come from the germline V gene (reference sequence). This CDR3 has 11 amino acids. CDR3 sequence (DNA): TGCAGTGCTCAGGGTCAAGAGACCCAGTTCTTC. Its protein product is CSAQGQETQFF.

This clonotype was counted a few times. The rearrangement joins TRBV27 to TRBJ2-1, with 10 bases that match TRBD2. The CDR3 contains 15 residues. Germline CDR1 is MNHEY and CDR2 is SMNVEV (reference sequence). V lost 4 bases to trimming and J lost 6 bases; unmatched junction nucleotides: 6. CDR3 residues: CASSSGTSVPNEQFF. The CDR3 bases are TGTGCCAGCAGTTCTGGGACTAGCGTCCCCAATGAGCAGTTCTTC.

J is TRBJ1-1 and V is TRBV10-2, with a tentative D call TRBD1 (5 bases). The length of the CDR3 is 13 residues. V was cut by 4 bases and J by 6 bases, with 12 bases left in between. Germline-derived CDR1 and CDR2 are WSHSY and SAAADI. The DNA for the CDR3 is TGCGCCAGCAGTGCTCAGGGAAGGGCTGAAGCTTTCTTT. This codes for CASSAQGRAEAFF.

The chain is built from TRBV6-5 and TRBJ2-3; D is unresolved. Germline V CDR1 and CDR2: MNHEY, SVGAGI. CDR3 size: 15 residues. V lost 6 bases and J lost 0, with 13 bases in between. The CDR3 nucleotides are TGTGCCAGCAGGCCAATTGGTCCTAGCACAGATACGCAGTATTTT. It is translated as CASRPIGPSTDTQYF.

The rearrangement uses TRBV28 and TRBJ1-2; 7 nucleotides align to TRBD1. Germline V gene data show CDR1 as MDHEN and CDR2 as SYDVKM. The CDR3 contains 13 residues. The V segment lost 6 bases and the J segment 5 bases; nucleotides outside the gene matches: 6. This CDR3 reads CASRSDRIYGYTF. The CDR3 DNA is TGTGCCAGCAGGTCGGACAGGATTTATGGCTACACCTTC.

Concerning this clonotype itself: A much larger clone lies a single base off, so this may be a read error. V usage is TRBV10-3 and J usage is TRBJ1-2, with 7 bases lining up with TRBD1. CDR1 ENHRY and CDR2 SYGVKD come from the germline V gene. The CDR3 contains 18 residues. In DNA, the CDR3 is TGTGCCATCAGTGAGAACTACGGGCAGGGGGACGGCGGTCGTGGCCACACCTTC. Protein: CAISENYGQGDGGRGHTF.

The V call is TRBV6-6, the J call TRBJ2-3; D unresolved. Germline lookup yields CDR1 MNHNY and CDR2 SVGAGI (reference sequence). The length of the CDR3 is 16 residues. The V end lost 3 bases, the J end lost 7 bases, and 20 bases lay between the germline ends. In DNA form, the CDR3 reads TGTGCCAGCAGTTATGGTGGTAACATCCAAGCACATACGCAGTATTTT. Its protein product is CASSYGGNIQAHTQYF.

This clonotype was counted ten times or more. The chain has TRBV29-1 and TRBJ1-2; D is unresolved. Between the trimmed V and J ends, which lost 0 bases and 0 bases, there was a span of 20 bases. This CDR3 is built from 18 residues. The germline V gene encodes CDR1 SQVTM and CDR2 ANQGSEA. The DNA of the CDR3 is TGCAGCGTTGAAGAGCCCCTCGGCCGGACTGGTGCTAACTATGGCTACACCTTC. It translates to CSVEEPLGRTGANYGYTF. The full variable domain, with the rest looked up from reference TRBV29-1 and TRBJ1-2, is SAVISQKPSRDICQRGTSLTIQCQVDSQVTMMFWYRQQPGQSLTLIATANQGSEATYESGFVIDKFPISRPNLTFSTLTVSNMSPEDSSIYLCSVEEPLGRTGANYGYTFGSGTRLTVV.

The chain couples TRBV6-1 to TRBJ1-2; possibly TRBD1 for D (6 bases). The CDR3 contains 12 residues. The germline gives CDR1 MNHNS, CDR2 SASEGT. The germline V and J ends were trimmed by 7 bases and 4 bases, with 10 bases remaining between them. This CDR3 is CASTTGIYGYTF. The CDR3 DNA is TGTGCCAGCACTACAGGGATCTATGGCTACACCTTC.

The CDR3 sequence: CAIRTGGERGLAYRGGYNEQYF. CDR3 DNA: TGTGCCATAAGGACAGGGGGCGAAAGGGGACTAGCGTACCGAGGGGGCTACAATGAGCAGTACTTC. The chain combines TRBV10-3 with TRBJ2-1; possibly TRBD1 for D (11 bases). The J call may be in error: the DNA end matches TRBJ2-7 better. The CDR3 is made up of 22 amino acids. Germline values: CDR1 ENHRY, CDR2 SYGVKD.

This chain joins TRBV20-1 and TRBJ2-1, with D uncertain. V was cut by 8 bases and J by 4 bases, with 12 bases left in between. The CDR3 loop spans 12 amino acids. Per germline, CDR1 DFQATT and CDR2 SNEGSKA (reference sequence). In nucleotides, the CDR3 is TGCAGTTCGATCCTTAGATACAATGAGCAGTTCTTC. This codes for CSSILRYNEQFF.